These 27 T cell receptor beta chains were all obtained from the same sample, sequenced in a study of T cell responses to AZD1222 COVID-19 vaccine. The assay was immunoSEQ multiplex PCR, and TCRdb's table has in-frame clones only and misses some. The data hold about 150,000 clones, with 85% to 95% observed a single time. The input for sequencing was peripheral blood, taken on day 0 of AZD1222 vaccination. Receptors were obtained from an adult in good health.

The CDR3: CASSYSAATSYGYTF. The CDR3, as DNA: TGTGCCAGCAGTTACTCGGCTGCCACGTCCTATGGCTACACCTTC. The V call is TRBV6-5, the J call TRBJ1-2; D not resolved. The CDR3 runs to 15 residues. With 0 bases removed from V and 4 bases from J, the gap between germline ends came to 12 bases. CDR1 MNHEY and CDR2 SVGAGI come from the germline V gene.

The chain carries TRBV13 and TRBJ1-6; 8 bases are shared with TRBD1. Germline-derived CDR1 and CDR2 are PRHDT and FYEKMQ (reference sequence). The CDR3 extends over 13 amino acids. V was pared by 5 bases and J by 11 bases, with 5 bases of the junction left unmatched. The CDR3 region has the DNA TGTGCCAGCAGCACTGGACAGGGTGCACCCCTCCACTTT. This gives the protein CASSTGQGAPLHF.

This clone has just a few counts. The chain has TRBV19 and TRBJ1-2; 7 bases are a match to TRBD1. V shed 4 bases and J 4 bases; nucleotides not matched to a gene: 3. Germline lookup yields CDR1 LNHDA and CDR2 SQIVND (reference sequence). The CDR3 totals 13 residues. The CDR3 region is CASSNRGFYGYTF. The DNA for the CDR3 is TGTGCCAGTAGTAACAGGGGATTCTATGGCTACACCTTC.

The genes are TRBV2 and TRBJ1-1, with 8 nucleotides matching TRBD1. Germline V gene lookup returns CDR1 SNHLY and CDR2 FYNNEI. The CDR3 is made up of 13 amino acids. V lost 8 bases, J lost 6 bases, and 8 bases stayed unmatched. CDR3 sequence: CASYFQGAAEAFF. The CDR3, as DNA: TGTGCCAGCTACTTCCAGGGGGCGGCTGAAGCTTTCTTT.

CDR3 in amino acids: CASSLAPNPTDTQYF. In nucleotides, the CDR3 is TGTGCCAGCAGCTTGGCCCCGAACCCCACAGATACGCAGTATTTT. The V gene is TRBV5-6, the J gene TRBJ2-3; D unresolved. The CDR3 runs to 15 residues. V lost 0 bases, J lost 2 bases, and 10 bases lay in between. Germline V gene sequence: CDR1 SGHDT, CDR2 YYEEEE.

The chain is built from TRBV7-9 and TRBJ2-7; D is perhaps TRBD1 (5 bases). The CDR3 loop spans 12 amino acids. Trimming left V 2 bases short and J 3 bases short, with 5 bases between. Germline V CDR1 and CDR2: SEHNR, FQNEAQ (reference sequence). This chain's CDR3 is CASSLQGYEQYV. The CDR3 nucleotides read TGTGCCAGCAGCTTACAGGGCTACGAGCAGTACGTC.

This clone was picked up one time. J is TRBJ1-5 and V is TRBV18, with TRBD1 as a possible D gene (5 bases). V dropped 3 bases and J dropped 3 bases, with 18 bases sitting between them. CDR1 is KGHSH and CDR2 is LQKENI in the germline V gene. The CDR3 consists of 17 residues. CDR3 nucleotide sequence: TGTGCCAGCTCACCTCTATTCCAGTCAGGGATCAATCAGCCCCAGCATTTT. Amino acids: CASSPLFQSGINQPQHF. The variable domain in full, with the rest retrieved from reference TRBV18 and TRBJ1-5, is NAGVMQNPRHLVRRRGQEARLRCSPMKGHSHVYWYRQLPEEGLKFMVYLQKENIIDESGMPKERFSAEFPKEGPSILRIQQVVRGDSAAYFCASSPLFQSGINQPQHFGDGTRLSIL.

This sequence joins TRBV4-2 and TRBJ1-4; D remains unclear. The CDR3 loop spans 12 amino acids. Germline V gene data show CDR1 as LGHNA and CDR2 as YNFKEQ. V lost 0 bases, J lost 7 bases, and 3 bases lay in between. This CDR3 reads CASSQDREKLFF. Written as DNA, the CDR3 is TGTGCCAGCAGCCAAGATCGTGAAAAACTGTTTTTT.

CDR3 DNA sequence: TGTGCCAGCAGGGGGACCGGCACTGAAGCTTTCTTT. It codes for CASRGTGTEAFF. The chain employs TRBV14 and TRBJ1-1; a weak D match, TRBD1 (5 bases). V lost 6 bases to trimming and J lost 4 bases, with 9 bases between them. Germline lookup yields CDR1 SGHDN and CDR2 FVKESK. The CDR3 consists of 12 residues.

This rearrangement joins TRBV5-4 to TRBJ2-7; TRBD2 aligns across 8 bases. The CDR3 has 13 amino acids. In germline, CDR1 is SGHNT, CDR2 YYREEE (reference sequence). Trimming removed 4 bases from V and 9 bases from J; junction bases left unmatched: 9. CDR3 in DNA: TGTGCCAGCAGCAACGGACTAGCCCCCTCGCAGTACGTC. Translated: CASSNGLAPSQYV.

The rearrangement links TRBV6-6 to TRBJ2-2; a possible D gene is TRBD1 (6 bases). This CDR3 comprises 15 residues. V gave up 0 bases and J gave up 1 base, with 6 bases separating them. CDR1 is MNHNY, CDR2 SVGAGI, per germline (reference sequence). In DNA, the CDR3 is TGTGCCAGCAGTTACTCGGGACAGAACACCGGGGAGCTGTTTTTT. This gives the protein CASSYSGQNTGELFF.

This chain joins TRBV7-2 and TRBJ2-1; a weak D match, TRBD2 (5 bases). Germline-derived CDR1 and CDR2 are SGHTA and FQGNSA. V was cut by 0 bases and J by 7 bases, with 25 bases left in between. The CDR3 runs 19 residues. For the CDR3, the DNA is TGTGCCAGCAGCTTAGCTGGTACCCTCGATCGGGGTGTGAGGAATGAGCAGTTCTTC. The encoded protein is CASSLAGTLDRGVRNEQFF.

This clone has a single count. V is TRBV6-6 and J is TRBJ1-1; D is perhaps TRBD1 (5 bases). The CDR3 is 17 residues long. Germline V gene data show CDR1 as MNHNY and CDR2 as SVGAGI (reference sequence). V lost 5 bases to trimming and J lost 3 bases, with 22 bases between them. CDR3: CASSPGTSGGWDTEAFF. The CDR3 nucleotides read TGTGCCAGCAGTCCTGGGACTTCCGGAGGGTGGGACACTGAAGCTTTCTTT.

The chain couples TRBV11-2 to TRBJ1-6; D might be TRBD1 (6 bases). Trimming cost V 5 bases and J 7 bases, with 15 bases left between them. CDR3 length equals 15 residues. Per germline, CDR1 SGHAT and CDR2 FQNNGV. CDR3 amino acids: CASSNLGQGNSPLHF. The CDR3, as DNA: TGTGCCAGCAGCAACCTGGGACAAGGAAATTCACCCCTCCACTTT.

The V call is TRBV7-2, the J call TRBJ1-2, with 8 bases matching TRBD1. The CDR3 is 16 amino acids. In germline, CDR1 is SGHTA, CDR2 FQGNSA. V shed 1 base, J shed 4 bases, and the junction held 8 bases outside the gene matches. The CDR3 nucleotides read TGTGCCAGCAGCTTAGAGGGCAGGGGGCAGGGCTATGGCTACACCTTC. It yields the protein CASSLEGRGQGYGYTF.

The rearrangement joins TRBV7-9 to TRBJ1-5; D is undetermined. CDR3 length equals 12 residues. Trimming shortened V by 3 bases and J by 4 bases, and 4 bases separated the two germline ends. The germline gives CDR1 SEHNR, CDR2 FQNEAQ (reference sequence). The CDR3 loop reads CASSFGNQPQHF. DNA for the CDR3: TGTGCCAGCAGCTTTGGAAATCAGCCCCAGCATTTT.

This clone was observed once. V gene TRBV10-3 combines with J gene TRBJ1-1, with 10 bases fitting TRBD1. CDR1 is ENHRY and CDR2 is SYGVKD in the germline V gene. The CDR3 sequence is 15 residues long. Germline trimming cut 6 bases from V and 1 base from J; bases unmatched to any gene: 5. The DNA for the CDR3 is TGTGCCATCAGGGGGGGACAGGGGACGAACACTGAAGCTTTCTTT. Its protein product is CAIRGGQGTNTEAFF.

This chain connects TRBV10-3 to TRBJ2-1, with TRBD2 identical over 7 bases. CDR1 and CDR2 from the germline V gene are ENHRY and SYGVKD. CDR3 length equals 19 residues. Trimming cost V 4 bases and J 0 bases; bases outside gene matches: 15. The CDR3 DNA follows: TGTGCCATCAGTGGTCTAGCGGCCAACCGCTTTAGCTCCTACAATGAGCAGTTCTTC. It is translated as CAISGLAANRFSSYNEQFF.

The chain recombines TRBV19 with TRBJ2-5, with D possibly matching TRBD2 (6 bases). The V gene lost 5 bases and the J gene lost 4 bases, with 8 bases spanning the gap. Germline CDR1 is LNHDA and CDR2 is SQIVND (reference sequence). There are 12 residues in the CDR3. CDR3 sequence (DNA): TGTGCCAGTAGTTTCGGGGGAGAGACCCAGTACTTC. It is translated as CASSFGGETQYF.

This chain uses TRBV18 with TRBJ2-1, with 13 bases lining up with TRBD2. CDR3 length: 20 residues. V was clipped by 2 bases and J by 0 bases; unmatched bases: 10. The germline CDR1 and CDR2 sequences are KGHSH and LQKENI. Written as DNA, the CDR3 is TGTGCCAGCTCACCAAGGGGACTAGCGGGACTAAGAAGCTCCTACAATGAGCAGTTCTTC. It codes for CASSPRGLAGLRSSYNEQFF.

This clone appeared a single time. The chain links TRBV9 to TRBJ1-5; D is ambiguous. Per germline, CDR1 SGDLS and CDR2 YYNGEE. Deletions cut 0 bases from V and 7 bases from J, with 11 bases between. The CDR3 loop spans 14 amino acids. CDR3 sequence reads: CASSVGNSGQPQHF. The CDR3 bases are TGTGCCAGCAGCGTAGGCAATTCTGGGCAGCCCCAGCATTTT.

The rearrangement uses TRBV29-1 and TRBJ2-2; D is possibly TRBD1 or TRBD2 (5 bases each). The CDR3 has 16 residues. Between the trimmed V and J ends, which lost 3 bases and 4 bases, there was a span of 18 bases. CDR1 and CDR2 (germline): SQVTM, ANQGSEA. The CDR3 DNA sequence: TGCAGCGTTGACGCCGGGGACCCTCGACCCACCGGGGAGCTGTTTTTT. Translating gives CSVDAGDPRPTGELFF.

The chain employs TRBV7-2 and TRBJ1-3, with D maybe TRBD1 (6 bases). This CDR3 has 16 residues. Germline CDR1 SGHTA, CDR2 FQGNSA. V was shortened by 0 bases and J by 4 bases, with 13 bases between the two germline ends. The CDR3 spells CASSLAVDRRGNTIYF. The CDR3 nucleotides are TGTGCCAGCAGCTTAGCGGTAGACAGGAGGGGAAACACCATATATTTT.

The chain couples TRBV9 to TRBJ2-1, with 7 bases matching TRBD2. CDR3 length: 14 residues. The germline gives CDR1 SGDLS, CDR2 YYNGEE. V shed 3 bases, J shed 2 bases, and the junction held 2 bases outside the gene matches. Here the CDR3 DNA reads TGTGCCAGCAGCGCGGGGGGTGCCTACAATGAGCAGTTCTTC. Translated, it gives CASSAGGAYNEQFF.

V is TRBV19 and J is TRBJ1-5; TRBD1 aligns across 8 bases. CDR3 length: 14 residues. Germline CDR1 is LNHDA and CDR2 is SQIVND (reference sequence). V lost 10 bases, J lost 3 bases, and 8 bases stayed unmatched. CDR3 sequence: CATGQGRLNQPQHF. CDR3 DNA: TGTGCCACAGGACAGGGTCGCCTCAATCAGCCCCAGCATTTT.

The chain is built from TRBV2 and TRBJ2-5; D is unresolved. Trimming pared 5 bases from V and 6 bases from J, leaving 22 bases between. Germline-derived CDR1 and CDR2 are SNHLY and FYNNEI. The CDR3 is made up of 16 amino acids. The CDR3 is CASSKVAGIGLKTQYF. In DNA, the CDR3 is TGTGCCAGCAGTAAAGTGGCAGGAATCGGTTTAAAGACCCAGTACTTC.

V and J are TRBV2 and TRBJ2-1, with 10 bases aligning to TRBD1. The CDR3 extends over 14 amino acids. The trim removed 8 bases at V and 5 bases at J, leaving 6 bases unmatched. Germline CDR1 and CDR2: SNHLY and FYNNEI. CDR3 DNA sequence: TGTGCCAGCGTTAGCGGGACAGGGGACAATGAGCAGTTCTTC. This encodes CASVSGTGDNEQFF.